This entry lists 7 T cell receptor beta chains sequenced from one sample in a study of early T cells in non-severe SARS-CoV-2 infection. MiXCR, run by TCRdb on the 5' RACE reads, gives a single entry per CDR3 protein. The table has nearly 45,000 distinct CDR3 sequences, 9.5% to 13% seen once. What was sequenced was whole blood. These receptors were obtained from an adult who was a healthcare worker with PCR-confirmed SARS-CoV-2 infection or an uninfected control (not recorded which).

V is TRBV5-1 and J is TRBJ2-4; TRBD2 aligns across 14 bases. With V trimmed by 4 bases and J by 3 bases, 3 bases remained unmatched. The CDR3 consists of 16 residues. Per the germline V gene, CDR1 is SGHRS and CDR2 is YFSETQ. The CDR3 DNA is TGCGCCAGCAGCGCGGGACTAGCGGGGGACAAAAACATTCAGTACTTC. Residues: CASSAGLAGDKNIQYF.

About this clonotype: An end of the junction does not agree with germline; a read error may underlie this. This chain joins TRBV11-2 and TRBJ2-7; 7 positions agree with TRBD1. CDR3 length equals 13 residues. Germline assignment: CDR1 SGHAT and CDR2 FQNNGV. CDR3 in amino acids: CASSETGPSEQCF. The CDR3 DNA reads TGTGCCAGCAGCGAGACAGGGCCCTCCGAGCAGTGCTTC.

This sequence joins TRBV15 and TRBJ1-2; no reliable D call. This CDR3 has 13 amino acids. Germline loops: CDR1 LNHNV, CDR2 YYDKDF (reference sequence). V shed 0 bases and J shed 5 bases, with 7 bases lying between them. CDR3 region: CATSRDRGYGYTF. Written as DNA, the CDR3 is TGTGCCACCAGCAGAGATCGGGGATATGGCTACACCTTC.

This clonotype was recorded at least ten times. The chain recombines TRBV27 with TRBJ1-3, with 7 nucleotides matching TRBD1. V was clipped by 3 bases and J by 8 bases; unmatched bases: 7. The CDR3 is 14 residues long. Germline V lookup: CDR1 MNHEY, CDR2 SMNVEV (reference sequence). The CDR3 spells CASSLTGNGHTIYF. DNA of the CDR3: TGTGCCAGCAGTTTGACAGGGAACGGACACACCATATATTTT.

In its sample, this clonotype was seen many times. CDR3: CASEDMGNQDSNQPQHF. In DNA, the CDR3 is TGTGCCAGCGAGGACATGGGAAACCAAGATAGCAATCAGCCCCAGCATTTT. V and J are TRBV6-2 or TRBV6-3 and TRBJ1-5, with D possibly TRBD1 on 5 matching bases. The CDR3 contains 17 residues. Trimming took 8 bases from V and 0 from J, leaving 20 bases between them. The germline gives CDR1 MNHEY, CDR2 SVGEGT.

There are a few counts of this clonotype. The chain is built from TRBV6-2 or TRBV6-3 and TRBJ2-2; possibly TRBD1 for D (5 bases). CDR1 and CDR2 from the germline V gene are MNHEY and SVGEGT. The CDR3 runs to 17 residues. Trimming stripped 2 bases from V and 0 bases from J, with 13 bases between. The CDR3 bases are TGTGCCAGCAGTTACCCACAGGTGGGCGCGAACACCGGGGAGCTGTTTTTT. Residues: CASSYPQVGANTGELFF.

This clonotype has only one observation. This rearrangement joins TRBV7-2 to TRBJ1-1, with TRBD1 identical over 7 bases. Germline trimming cut 5 bases from V and 4 bases from J; bases unmatched to any gene: 7. The CDR3 has 14 amino acids. Germline V CDR1 and CDR2: SGHTA, FQGNSA. CDR3 DNA sequence: TGTGCCAGCAGCGGACAGGTGCGTGGCACTGAAGCTTTCTTT. It specifies CASSGQVRGTEAFF.